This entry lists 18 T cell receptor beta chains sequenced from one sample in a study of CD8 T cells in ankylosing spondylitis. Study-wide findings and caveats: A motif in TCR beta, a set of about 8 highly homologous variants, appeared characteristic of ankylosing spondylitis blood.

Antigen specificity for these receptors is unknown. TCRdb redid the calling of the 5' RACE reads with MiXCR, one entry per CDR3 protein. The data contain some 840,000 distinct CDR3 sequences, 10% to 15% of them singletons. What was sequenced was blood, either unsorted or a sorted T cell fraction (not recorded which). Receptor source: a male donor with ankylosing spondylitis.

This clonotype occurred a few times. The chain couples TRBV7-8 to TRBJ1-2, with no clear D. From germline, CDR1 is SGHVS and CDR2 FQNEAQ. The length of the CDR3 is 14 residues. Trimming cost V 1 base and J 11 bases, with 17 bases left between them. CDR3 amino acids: CASSLGGRPMGYTF. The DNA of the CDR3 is TGTGCCAGCAGCTTAGGCGGCCGCCCTATGGGGTACACCTTC.

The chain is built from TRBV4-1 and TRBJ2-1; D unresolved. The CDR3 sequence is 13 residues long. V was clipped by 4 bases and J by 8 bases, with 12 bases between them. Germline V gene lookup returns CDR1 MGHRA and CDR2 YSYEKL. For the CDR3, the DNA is TGCGCCAGCAGCCGGTCGTTCGAGGATGAGCAGTTCTTC. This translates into CASSRSFEDEQFF.

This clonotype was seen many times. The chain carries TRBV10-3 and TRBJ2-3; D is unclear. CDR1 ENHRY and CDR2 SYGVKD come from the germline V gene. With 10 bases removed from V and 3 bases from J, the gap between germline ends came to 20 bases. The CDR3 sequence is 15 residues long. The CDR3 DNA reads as TGTGCCACCCGACACGGGTTTCAAGGTACAGATACGCAGTATTTT. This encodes CATRHGFQGTDTQYF.

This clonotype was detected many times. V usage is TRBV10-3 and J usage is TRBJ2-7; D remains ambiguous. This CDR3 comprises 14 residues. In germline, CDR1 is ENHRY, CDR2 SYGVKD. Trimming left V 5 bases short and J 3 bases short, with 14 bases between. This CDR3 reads CAISPDSQVYEQYF. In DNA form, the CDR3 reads TGTGCCATCAGTCCAGATAGCCAGGTCTACGAGCAGTACTTC.

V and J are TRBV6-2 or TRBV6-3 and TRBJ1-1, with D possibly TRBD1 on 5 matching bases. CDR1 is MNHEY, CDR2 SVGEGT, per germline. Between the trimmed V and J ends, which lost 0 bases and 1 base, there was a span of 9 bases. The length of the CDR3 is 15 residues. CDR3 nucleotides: TGTGCCAGCAGTTACTCGATCAGGGAGAACACTGAAGCTTTCTTT. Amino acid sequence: CASSYSIRENTEAFF.

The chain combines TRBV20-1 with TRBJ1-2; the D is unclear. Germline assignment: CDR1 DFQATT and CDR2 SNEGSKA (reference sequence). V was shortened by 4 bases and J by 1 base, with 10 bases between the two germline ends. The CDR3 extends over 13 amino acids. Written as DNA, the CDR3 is TGCAGTGCTATGTTGGGTTTTAACTATGGCTACACCTTC. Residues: CSAMLGFNYGYTF.

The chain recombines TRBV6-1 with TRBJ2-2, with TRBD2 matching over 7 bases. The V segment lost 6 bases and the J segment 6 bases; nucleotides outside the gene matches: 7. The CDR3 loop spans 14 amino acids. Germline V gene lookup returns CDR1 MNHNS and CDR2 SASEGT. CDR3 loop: CASSRPGGAGELFF. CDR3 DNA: TGTGCCAGCAGCCGACCTGGGGGGGCCGGGGAGCTGTTTTTT.

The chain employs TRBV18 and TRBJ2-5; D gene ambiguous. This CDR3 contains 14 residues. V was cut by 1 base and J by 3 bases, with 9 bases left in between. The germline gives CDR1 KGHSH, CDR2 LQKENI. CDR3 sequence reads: CASSPRVQEETQYF. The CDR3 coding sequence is TGTGCCAGCTCACCACGTGTCCAAGAAGAGACCCAGTACTTC.

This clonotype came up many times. The CDR3 reads CASSYVRGNNEQFF. The CDR3 DNA reads as TGTGCCAGCAGCTACGTGCGGGGTAACAATGAGCAGTTCTTC. V usage is TRBV3-1 and J usage is TRBJ2-1; D possibly corresponds to TRBD2 (6 bases). Trimming stripped 5 bases from V and 5 bases from J, with 13 bases between. This CDR3 has 14 residues. Germline CDR1 LGHDT, CDR2 YNNKEL (reference sequence).

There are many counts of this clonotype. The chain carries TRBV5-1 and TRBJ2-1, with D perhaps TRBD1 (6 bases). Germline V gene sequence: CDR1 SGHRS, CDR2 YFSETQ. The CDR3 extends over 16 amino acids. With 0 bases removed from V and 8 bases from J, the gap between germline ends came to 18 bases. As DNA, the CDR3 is TGCGCCAGCAGCTTGGGCCTCCCCTCCGCAGGGGATGAGCAGTTCTTC. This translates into CASSLGLPSAGDEQFF.

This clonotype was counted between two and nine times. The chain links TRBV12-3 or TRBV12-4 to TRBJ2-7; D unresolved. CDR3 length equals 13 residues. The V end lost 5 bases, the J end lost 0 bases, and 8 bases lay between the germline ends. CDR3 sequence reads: CASSRSHSYEQYF. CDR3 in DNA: TGTGCCAGCAGTCGTTCCCACTCCTACGAGCAGTACTTC.

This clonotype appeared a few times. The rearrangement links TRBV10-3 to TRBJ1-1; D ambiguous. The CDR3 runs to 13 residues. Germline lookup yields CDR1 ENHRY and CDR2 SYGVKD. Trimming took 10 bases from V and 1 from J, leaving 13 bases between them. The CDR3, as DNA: TGTGCCACCCATCCGGGATCGAACACTGAAGCTTTCTTT. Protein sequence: CATHPGSNTEAFF.

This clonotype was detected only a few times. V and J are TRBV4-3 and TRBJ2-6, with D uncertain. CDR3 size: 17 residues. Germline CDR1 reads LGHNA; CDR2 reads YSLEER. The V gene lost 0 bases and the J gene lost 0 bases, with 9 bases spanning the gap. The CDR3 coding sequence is TGCGCCAGCAGCCAAGATTTGGTTGACTCTGGGGCCAACGTCCTGACTTTC. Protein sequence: CASSQDLVDSGANVLTF.

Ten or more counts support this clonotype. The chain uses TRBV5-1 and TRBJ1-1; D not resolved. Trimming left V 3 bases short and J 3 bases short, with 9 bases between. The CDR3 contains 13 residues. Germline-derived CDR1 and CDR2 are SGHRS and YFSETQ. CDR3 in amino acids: CASSSHRDTEAFF. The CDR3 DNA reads TGCGCCAGCAGCTCCCACCGGGACACTGAAGCTTTCTTT. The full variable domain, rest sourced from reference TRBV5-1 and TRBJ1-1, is KAGVTQTPRYLIKTRGQQVTLSCSPISGHRSVSWYQQTPGQGLQFLFEYFSETQRNKGNFPGRFSGRQFSNSRSEMNVSTLELGDSALYLCASSSHRDTEAFFGQGTRLTVV.

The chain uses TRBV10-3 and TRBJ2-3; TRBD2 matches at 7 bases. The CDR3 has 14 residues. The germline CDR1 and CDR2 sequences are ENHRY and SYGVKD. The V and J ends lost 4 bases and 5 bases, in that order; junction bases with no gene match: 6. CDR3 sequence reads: CAISVGGGKDTQYF. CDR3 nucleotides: TGTGCCATCAGTGTTGGGGGGGGAAAAGATACGCAGTATTTT.

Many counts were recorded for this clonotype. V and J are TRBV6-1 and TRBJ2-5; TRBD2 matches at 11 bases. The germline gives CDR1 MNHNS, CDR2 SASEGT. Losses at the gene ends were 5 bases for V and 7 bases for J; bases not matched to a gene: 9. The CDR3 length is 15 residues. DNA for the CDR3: TGTGCCAGCAGTCCACAACTAGCGGGAGTCGGGACCCAGTACTTC. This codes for CASSPQLAGVGTQYF.

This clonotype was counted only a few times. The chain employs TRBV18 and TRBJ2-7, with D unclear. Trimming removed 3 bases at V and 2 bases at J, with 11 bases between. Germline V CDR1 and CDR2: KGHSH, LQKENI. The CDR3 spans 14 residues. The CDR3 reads CASSPGRTAYEQYF. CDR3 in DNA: TGTGCCAGCTCACCCGGCAGGACCGCCTACGAGCAGTACTTC.

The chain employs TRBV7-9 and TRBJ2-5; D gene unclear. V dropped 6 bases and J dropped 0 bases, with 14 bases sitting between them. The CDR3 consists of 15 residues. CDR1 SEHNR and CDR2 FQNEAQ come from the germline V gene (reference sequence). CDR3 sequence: CASSSLDKYQETQYF. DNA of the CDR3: TGTGCCAGCAGTTCGCTCGACAAGTACCAAGAGACCCAGTACTTC.